The clone carrying this T cell receptor beta chain showed up just once. Its antigen remains unknown. The repertoire was sequenced with immunoSEQ multiplex PCR; TCRdb's copy has only in-frame clones and lacks some. The table includes roughly 89,000 clones, 91% detected once. This entry is derived from a study of graft-versus-host responses after intestinal transplantation. Findings of the study overall: The study found high graft-versus-host to host-versus-graft clonal ratios in allografts of patients with graft-donor T cell macrochimerism.

CDR3 length: 18 amino acids. Germline assignment: CDR1 SGHRS and CDR2 YFSETQ. Trimming took 3 bases from V and 6 from J, leaving 25 bases between them. Material: unstimulated CD4+ T cells sorted from spleen or lymph node cells, obtained before intestinal transplant. This rearrangement joins TRBV5-1 to TRBJ1-3, with D tentatively TRBD1 (6 bases). The source is a human donor who received an intestinal transplant. This chain's CDR3 is CASSSTREGGRVENTIYF. CDR3 coding DNA: TGCGCCAGCAGCTCGACAAGAGAGGGGGGGCGCGTGGAAAACACCATATATTTT.